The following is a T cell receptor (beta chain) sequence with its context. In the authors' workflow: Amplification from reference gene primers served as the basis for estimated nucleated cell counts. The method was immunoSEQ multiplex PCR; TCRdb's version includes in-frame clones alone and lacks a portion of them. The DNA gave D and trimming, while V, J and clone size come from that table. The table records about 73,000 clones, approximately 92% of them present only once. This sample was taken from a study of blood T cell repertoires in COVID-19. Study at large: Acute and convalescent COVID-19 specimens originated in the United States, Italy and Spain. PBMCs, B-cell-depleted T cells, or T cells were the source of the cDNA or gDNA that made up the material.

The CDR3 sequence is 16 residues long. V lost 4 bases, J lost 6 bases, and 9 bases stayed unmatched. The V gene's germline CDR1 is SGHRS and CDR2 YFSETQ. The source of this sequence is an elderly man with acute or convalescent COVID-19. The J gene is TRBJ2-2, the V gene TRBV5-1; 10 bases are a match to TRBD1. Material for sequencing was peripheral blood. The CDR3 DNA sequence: TGCGCCAGCAGCGATGTTGGGACAGGGGCGCCCGGGGAGCTGTTTTTT. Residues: CASSDVGTGAPGELFF.